Presented here are 9 T cell receptor beta chains from one specimen sequenced in a study of T-cell memory formation after mild COVID-19. MiXCR was run by TCRdb on the 5' RACE reads, yielding one entry per CDR3 protein. This table has roughly 240,000 distinct CDR3 sequences, around 15% appearing once. Material for sequencing was PBMCs or a T cell subset sorted from them (not recorded which). These receptors all stem from a man aged 18-30 years who had mild COVID-19 (a few samples of this study predate the infection). Cell type and time point are not known.

This clonotype was counted between two and nine times. V and J are TRBV20-1 and TRBJ2-3; D might be TRBD2 (5 bases). V lost 3 bases to trimming and J lost 0 bases, with 13 bases between them. Germline V CDR1 and CDR2: DFQATT, SNEGSKA (reference sequence). The CDR3 runs to 15 residues. DNA of the CDR3: TGCAGTGCTAGGACGGGGTCCTCTAGCACAGATACGCAGTATTTT. As protein: CSARTGSSSTDTQYF.

This sequence joins TRBV7-9 and TRBJ2-2; D uncertain. Germline-derived CDR1 and CDR2 are SEHNR and FQNEAQ (reference sequence). This CDR3 has 15 residues. Trimming cost V 5 bases and J 1 base, with 11 bases left between them. The DNA for the CDR3 is TGTGCCAGCAGCCCGTATGGGGTGAACACCGGGGAGCTGTTTTTT. It translates to CASSPYGVNTGELFF.

The chain carries TRBV7-9 and TRBJ2-5; D gene ambiguous. V was pared by 2 bases and J by 2 bases, with 9 bases between. The CDR3 runs 14 residues. The germline CDR1 and CDR2 sequences are SEHNR and FQNEAQ (reference sequence). CDR3 DNA: TGTGCCAGCAGCTTATCGTACACGCAAGAGACCCAGTACTTC. Translation gives CASSLSYTQETQYF.

V usage is TRBV20-1 and J usage is TRBJ2-3; D possibly corresponds to TRBD2 (7 bases). Germline values: CDR1 DFQATT, CDR2 SNEGSKA (reference sequence). Trimming removed 6 bases from V and 8 bases from J, with 21 bases in between. The CDR3 covers 14 residues. The CDR3 region is CSARIGGREGTQYF. The CDR3 bases are TGCAGTGCCCGAATCGGGGGGCGCGAAGGTACGCAGTATTTT.

The chain links TRBV9 to TRBJ2-3; 10 bases are shared with TRBD1. The CDR3 sequence is 16 residues long. Germline CDR1 reads SGDLS; CDR2 reads YYNGEE. V dropped 2 bases and J dropped 1; count of bases not matched to a gene: 4. The CDR3 loop reads CASSVRGTGGTDTQYF. The CDR3 DNA reads as TGTGCCAGCAGCGTTCGAGGGACAGGGGGCACAGATACGCAGTATTTT.

The genes are TRBV4-3 and TRBJ1-3, with D uncertain. Trimming stripped 0 bases from V and 2 bases from J, with 8 bases between. CDR3 length: 15 residues. The V gene's germline CDR1 is LGHNA and CDR2 YSLEER. CDR3 DNA sequence: TGCGCCAGCAGCCAAGATCTGGGTCCTGGAAACACCATATATTTT. Amino acids: CASSQDLGPGNTIYF.

The rearrangement joins TRBV27 to TRBJ1-4; TRBD1 might be the D (6 bases). V was trimmed by 7 bases and J by 13 bases, leaving 22 bases between them. The germline V gene has CDR1 MNHEY and CDR2 SMNVEV (reference sequence). CDR3 length: 14 amino acids. The CDR3 is CASTDRDIRDTLFF. CDR3 nucleotides: TGTGCCAGCACCGACCGGGACATAAGGGATACACTGTTTTTT.

This clonotype was seen only a few times. V is TRBV5-1 and J is TRBJ1-6, with 7 positions matching TRBD1. Per germline, CDR1 SGHRS and CDR2 YFSETQ. V lost 1 base to trimming and J lost 7 bases; unmatched junction nucleotides: 8. This CDR3 has 16 residues. CDR3 amino acids: CASSLFTGVRNSPLHF. CDR3 nucleotide sequence: TGCGCCAGCAGCTTGTTCACAGGGGTAAGGAATTCACCCCTCCACTTT.

This clonotype was counted only a few times. J is TRBJ2-7 and V is TRBV7-8, with TRBD1 identical over 9 bases. The CDR3 totals 13 residues. The junction had 2 bases not matched to a gene; V was cut back by 4 bases and J by 4 bases. Germline loops: CDR1 SGHVS, CDR2 FQNEAQ. The CDR3 reads CASSSGTGYEQYV. The CDR3 region has the DNA TGTGCCAGCAGCTCCGGGACAGGGTACGAGCAGTACGTC.